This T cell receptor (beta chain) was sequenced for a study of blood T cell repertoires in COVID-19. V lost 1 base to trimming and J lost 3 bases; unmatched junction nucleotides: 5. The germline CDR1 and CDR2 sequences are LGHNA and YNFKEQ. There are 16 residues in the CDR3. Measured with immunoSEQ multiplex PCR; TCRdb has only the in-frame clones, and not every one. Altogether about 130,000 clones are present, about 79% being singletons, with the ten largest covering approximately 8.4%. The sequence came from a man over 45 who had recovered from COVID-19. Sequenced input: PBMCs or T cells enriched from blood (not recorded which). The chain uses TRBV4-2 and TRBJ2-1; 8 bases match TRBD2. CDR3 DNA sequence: TGTGCCAGCAGCCAAGGAATTCTAGCGGGCTACAATGAGCAGTTCTTC. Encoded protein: CASSQGILAGYNEQFF.